The 5 T cell receptor beta chains below all came from one sample that was sequenced in a study of beta chain features in type 1 diabetes. Every bit of the isolated RNA underwent reverse transcription, so sequencing read expressed TCRB transcripts. Clones were read by immunoSEQ multiplex PCR, and TCRdb kept only the in-frame ones, dropping some. The sample includes roughly 450,000 clones, 9.5% to 12% of them seen just once. Input material: naive CD4+ T cells from blood. These TCRs come from a woman younger than 35 in good health.

This clone was observed a few times. The chain carries TRBV4-1 and TRBJ2-3, with 7 bases identical to TRBD2. CDR3 length equals 15 residues. Germline loops: CDR1 MGHRA, CDR2 YSYEKL. V trimming: 1 base; J trimming: 5 bases; junction bases outside the gene matches: 6. The CDR3 is CASSQGGLVEDTQYF. CDR3 bases: TGCGCCAGCAGCCAAGGCGGACTAGTGGAAGATACGCAGTATTTT.

The rearrangement joins TRBV6-5 to TRBJ1-1, with unresolved D. Trimming pared 0 bases from V and 9 bases from J, leaving 11 bases between. The length of the CDR3 is 13 residues. Germline CDR1 reads MNHEY; CDR2 reads SVGAGI. CDR3 protein: CASSYSGRRKAFF. The CDR3 region has the DNA TGTGCCAGCAGTTACTCTGGCAGGAGGAAAGCTTTCTTT.

CDR3 DNA: TGTGCCAGCAGTGAGAGACGACAGGGGATAGCTTCACCCCTCCACTTT. Amino acid sequence: CASSERRQGIASPLHF. V gene TRBV25-1 combines with J gene TRBJ1-6; 8 bases match TRBD1. The V gene end was trimmed by 3 bases and the J gene end by 9 bases; junction bases not matched to a gene: 10. The germline gives CDR1 MGHDK, CDR2 SYGVNS. CDR3 length: 16 residues.

This clone appeared a few times. The chain links TRBV29-1 to TRBJ1-1; TRBD1 matches at 7 bases. The ends lost 3 bases at V and 0 bases at J; junction bases unmatched: 4. This CDR3 comprises 14 residues. CDR1 and CDR2 (germline): SQVTM, ANQGSEA. The CDR3 DNA sequence: TGCAGCGTTGACCCAGGGGGACTGAACACTGAAGCTTTCTTT. Amino acids: CSVDPGGLNTEAFF. Using reference TRBV29-1 and TRBJ1-1 for the parts outside the CDR3, the full variable domain is SAVISQKPSRDICQRGTSLTIQCQVDSQVTMMFWYRQQPGQSLTLIATANQGSEATYESGFVIDKFPISRPNLTFSTLTVSNMSPEDSSIYLCSVDPGGLNTEAFFGQGTRLTVV.

V is TRBV7-2 and J is TRBJ2-5; perhaps D is TRBD1 or TRBD2 (5 bases each). Trimming took off 1 base at V and 5 bases at J, with 11 bases between the two ends. Germline V gene data show CDR1 as SGHTA and CDR2 as FQGNSA. This CDR3 region has 14 residues. The CDR3 loop is CASSLVGGTETQYF. The CDR3, as DNA: TGTGCCAGCAGCTTAGTTGGGGGTACGGAGACCCAGTACTTC. The entire variable domain, with the rest obtained from reference TRBV7-2 and TRBJ2-5, is as follows: GAGVSQSPSNKVTEKGKDVELRCDPISGHTALYWYRQSLGQGLEFLIYFQGNSAPDKSGLPSDRFSAERTGGSVSTLTIQRTQQEDSAVYLCASSLVGGTETQYFGPGTRLLVL.